One and the same sample provided the 8 T cell receptor beta chains below, sequenced in a study of blood T cell repertoires in COVID-19. Generated by immunoSEQ multiplex PCR, the TCRdb table keeps only in-frame clones and is missing some. The table shows about 60,000 clones, with roughly 83% occurring only once. Sequencing input: peripheral blood. Source of these receptors: a man aged 25 to 40 with COVID-19, enrolled during active disease.

The chain joins TRBV6-6 to TRBJ1-2; D is unresolved. Looked up from germline, CDR1 is MNHNY and CDR2 is SVGAGI (reference sequence). V was pared by 5 bases and J by 0 bases, with 7 bases between. This CDR3 comprises 13 residues. The CDR3 spells CASSPTANYGYTF. For the CDR3, the DNA is TGTGCCAGCAGTCCAACAGCTAACTATGGCTACACCTTC.

The chain is built from TRBV27 and TRBJ1-1; tentatively, D is TRBD1 (5 bases). This CDR3 is 13 amino acids long. CDR1 MNHEY and CDR2 SMNVEV come from the germline V gene (reference sequence). V gave up 2 bases and J gave up 1 base, with 5 bases separating them. CDR3: CASSLDRNTEAFF. The CDR3 coding sequence is TGTGCCAGCAGTTTAGACAGGAACACTGAAGCTTTCTTT.

The chain is built from TRBV20-1 and TRBJ2-1; no definite D call. Trimming removed 3 bases from V and 1 base from J, with 13 bases in between. The CDR3 runs 15 residues. Per germline, CDR1 DFQATT and CDR2 SNEGSKA (reference sequence). As DNA, the CDR3 is TGCAGTGCTAGTCTTCGAAGAGAATCCTACAATGAGCAGTTCTTC. Translated: CSASLRRESYNEQFF.

V gene TRBV6-1 combines with J gene TRBJ2-7; 7 positions agree with TRBD1. J was trimmed by 1 base and V by 3 bases; bases with no gene match: 6. This CDR3 is built from 15 residues. Germline-derived CDR1 and CDR2 are MNHNS and SASEGT. CDR3 in DNA: TGTGCCAGCAGTGACGACGGGACAGCATCCTACGAGCAGTACTTC. This codes for CASSDDGTASYEQYF.

The rearrangement uses TRBV6-5 and TRBJ2-5, with D tentatively TRBD1 (6 bases). V lost 2 bases to trimming and J lost 1 base, with 11 bases between them. The germline V gene has CDR1 MNHEY and CDR2 SVGAGI. This CDR3 is 15 amino acids long. The CDR3, as DNA: TGTGCCAGCAGTTACGGGGGCAGGGCCCAAGAGACCCAGTACTTC. Translation gives CASSYGGRAQETQYF.

The chain employs TRBV5-8 and TRBJ2-3; D is uncertain. This CDR3 has 14 amino acids. Germline CDR1 SGHTS, CDR2 YDEGEE. Trimming left V 0 bases short and J 6 bases short, with 11 bases between. The CDR3 spells CASSLDSLSDTQYF. The CDR3 DNA reads TGTGCCAGCAGCTTGGACAGTTTGAGCGATACGCAGTATTTT.

This clone occurred a few times. The V gene is TRBV3-1 (or the pseudogene TRBV3-2), the J gene TRBJ2-1; D gene uncertain. Germline V gives CDR1 LGHDT, CDR2 YNNKEL (reference sequence). Trimming stripped 2 bases from V and 5 bases from J, with 4 bases between. CDR3 length: 12 residues. The chain's CDR3 is CASSQTDNEQFF. CDR3 DNA sequence: TGTGCCAGCAGCCAAACGGACAATGAGCAGTTCTTC.

The V gene is TRBV7-9, the J gene TRBJ2-3; 8 bases are a match to TRBD2. Germline CDR1 reads SEHNR; CDR2 reads FQNEAQ (reference sequence). The CDR3 runs to 14 residues. With V trimmed by 5 bases and J by 5 bases, 6 bases remained unmatched. CDR3: CASSPGGHKDTQYF. The CDR3 region has the DNA TGTGCCAGCAGCCCGGGGGGGCATAAAGATACGCAGTATTTT.